A selection of T cell receptor beta chains follows, all from one sample in a study of patients and donors after allogeneic stem cell transplantation. TCRdb ran MiXCR on the RT-PCR reads and lists one entry per CDR3 protein. Of over 400,000 distinct CDR3 sequences detected, 15% to 20% appear once; the ten largest clones hold roughly 7.2%. Sequenced: blood, either unsorted or a sorted T cell fraction (not recorded which). The source of these receptors is a human donor who was either an allogeneic HSCT recipient or a stem cell or donor lymphocyte infusion donor (not recorded which). It is not recorded whose cells these are; they may come from a transplant donor. The conserved cysteine and the conserved F or W are not part of the CDR3 here.

J gene: TRBJ2-3; V gene: TRBV4-1; CDR3 protein: ASSQGERYLTDTQY
J gene: TRBJ2-6; V gene: TRBV2; CDR3 protein: ASSELGVGANVLT
J gene: TRBJ2-5; V gene: TRBV5-1; CDR3 protein: ASSLGRTQETQY
J gene: TRBJ1-4; V gene: TRBV4-1; CDR3 protein: ASSQALVGGKLF
J gene: TRBJ2-7; V gene: TRBV6-2/TRBV6-3; CDR3 protein: ASSPPRYEQY
J gene: TRBJ1-3; V gene: TRBV3-1; CDR3 protein: ASSQAAGGLGNTIY
J gene: TRBJ2-7; V gene: TRBV12-3/TRBV12-4; CDR3 protein: ASSLMVGGSYEQY
J gene: TRBJ1-2; V gene: TRBV4-3; CDR3 protein: ASSQERGNYGYT
J gene: TRBJ1-6; V gene: TRBV20-1; CDR3 protein: SARRTVNSPLH
J gene: TRBJ2-3; V gene: TRBV7-9; CDR3 protein: ASTGTGGGTDTQY
J gene: TRBJ2-7; V gene: TRBV9; CDR3 protein: ASSVTGTSGNHEQY
J gene: TRBJ2-7; V gene: TRBV4-2; CDR3 protein: ASSQGTQAGDYEQY
J gene: TRBJ1-6; V gene: TRBV7-9; CDR3 protein: ASTNSGQGNSPLH
J gene: TRBJ1-1; V gene: TRBV4-3; CDR3 protein: ASSQDSGGRTEAF
J gene: TRBJ1-5; V gene: TRBV15; CDR3 protein: ATSRDQGSQPQH
J gene: TRBJ1-1; V gene: TRBV9; CDR3 protein: ASSVAGNTEAF
J gene: TRBJ2-7; V gene: TRBV5-1; CDR3 protein: ASSLDRVRDYEQY
J gene: TRBJ2-4; V gene: TRBV10-3; CDR3 protein: AISEWASGGKNIQY
J gene: TRBJ1-1; V gene: TRBV5-6; CDR3 protein: ASSPRSGGYYTEAF
J gene: TRBJ2-2; V gene: TRBV13; CDR3 protein: ASLLRGGELF
J gene: TRBJ2-7; V gene: TRBV4-1; CDR3 protein: ASRQVQGYEQY
J gene: TRBJ1-2; V gene: TRBV28; CDR3 protein: ASSPNEGLLGGYT
J gene: TRBJ2-3; V gene: TRBV20-1; CDR3 protein: SAREGPKERPTDTQY
J gene: TRBJ1-4; V gene: TRBV7-6; CDR3 protein: ASSLGAGTAHEKLF
J gene: TRBJ2-5; V gene: TRBV29-1; CDR3 protein: SVRGGAPETQY
J gene: TRBJ2-1; V gene: TRBV5-1; CDR3 protein: ASSLALEGAYNEQF
J gene: TRBJ2-2; V gene: TRBV7-8; CDR3 protein: ASSFGLAGAGELF